The rows below give T cell receptor beta chains drawn from one sample of a study of blood T cell repertoires in COVID-19. This table comes from immunoSEQ multiplex PCR, and its TCRdb copy is limited to in-frame clones, with some not included. The sample records about 270,000 clones, about 89% being singletons. The sample was peripheral blood. Receptor source: a man aged 35 to 55 with active or convalescent COVID-19. The CDR3 runs from the conserved cysteine through the conserved F or W. The order of the fields is clone size, V gene, D gene, J gene, CDR3 DNA, CDR3 protein. The D gene is left open where the match is weak. Expanded clones get a size class; other rows say once, few or many, or leave the size out.

clone_size: .
v_call: TRBV7-2
d_call: TRBD1
j_call: TRBJ2-3
cdr3_nt: TGTGCCAGCAGCTCCCAGGCGAGGACAGGGGATAGGTATTTT
cdr3_aa: CASSSQARTGDRYF

clone_size: .
v_call: TRBV7-8
d_call: .
j_call: TRBJ1-5
cdr3_nt: TGTGCCAGCAGCTCCTCTAACAATCAGCCCCAGCATTTT
cdr3_aa: CASSSSNNQPQHF

clone_size: .
v_call: TRBV5-1
d_call: TRBD1
j_call: TRBJ1-6
cdr3_nt: TGCGCCAGCTCCTCGGGACAGGGGATTTCTCCCCTCCACTTT
cdr3_aa: CASSSGQGISPLHF

clone_size: .
v_call: TRBV5-1
d_call: .
j_call: TRBJ1-4
cdr3_nt: TGCGCCAGCAGCTTGGGGGCGATTTATAATGAAAAACTGTTTTTT
cdr3_aa: CASSLGAIYNEKLFF

clone_size: .
v_call: TRBV13
d_call: TRBD1
j_call: TRBJ1-2
cdr3_nt: TGTGCCAGCAGCTTCAACAGGGGGGAAAGGGATGGCTACACCTTC
cdr3_aa: CASSFNRGERDGYTF

clone_size: few
v_call: TRBV7-9
d_call: TRBD1
j_call: TRBJ2-2
cdr3_nt: TGTGCCAGCAGCTTGGTAGGGACAGGACCCACCGGGGAGCTGTTTTTT
cdr3_aa: CASSLVGTGPTGELFF

clone_size: .
v_call: TRBV14
d_call: .
j_call: TRBJ2-1
cdr3_nt: TGTGCCAGCAGCCAAGATGTCTCGCGGACTTCCTACAATGAGCAGTTCTTC
cdr3_aa: CASSQDVSRTSYNEQFF

clone_size: once
v_call: TRBV28
d_call: TRBD2
j_call: TRBJ2-1
cdr3_nt: TGTGCCAGCACCCCGGGGGGGGGCTGGTGGGACAATGAGCAGTTCTTC
cdr3_aa: CASTPGGGWWDNEQFF

clone_size: .
v_call: TRBV19
d_call: .
j_call: TRBJ2-1
cdr3_nt: TGTGCCAGTAGTATTCTCGCCGGGAATGAGCAGTTCTTC
cdr3_aa: CASSILAGNEQFF

clone_size: few
v_call: TRBV2
d_call: .
j_call: TRBJ2-5
cdr3_nt: TGTGCCAGCAGTGTCTTACAGGTCGGAGAGACCCAGTACTTC
cdr3_aa: CASSVLQVGETQYF

clone_size: few
v_call: TRBV7-2
d_call: TRBD1
j_call: TRBJ1-6
cdr3_nt: TGTGCCAGCAGCTCGGGACAGGCAATCGAAAATTCACCCCTCCACTTT
cdr3_aa: CASSSGQAIENSPLHF

clone_size: .
v_call: TRBV19
d_call: .
j_call: TRBJ2-1
cdr3_nt: TGTGCCAGTAGTATAGGGAGCTCCTACAATGAGCAGTTCTTC
cdr3_aa: CASSIGSSYNEQFF

clone_size: .
v_call: TRBV29-1
d_call: .
j_call: TRBJ1-2
cdr3_nt: TGCAGCGTTGATCGGGGTAATCGAGGCCCCCACTATGGCTACACCTTC
cdr3_aa: CSVDRGNRGPHYGYTF

clone_size: .
v_call: TRBV24-1
d_call: TRBD2
j_call: TRBJ2-7
cdr3_nt: TGTGCCACCAGTGATGAGGCTAGCGGGAGTTACGAGCAGTACTTC
cdr3_aa: CATSDEASGSYEQYF

clone_size: .
v_call: TRBV11-3
d_call: .
j_call: TRBJ2-1
cdr3_nt: TGTGCCAGCAGCCGAACAGTGAGCTCCTACAATGAGCAGTTCTTC
cdr3_aa: CASSRTVSSYNEQFF

clone_size: .
v_call: TRBV30
d_call: TRBD1
j_call: TRBJ1-5
cdr3_nt: TGTGCCTGGAGTCCTGGGACAGGGAATCAGCCCCAGCATTTT
cdr3_aa: CAWSPGTGNQPQHF

clone_size: .
v_call: TRBV6-5
d_call: TRBD2
j_call: TRBJ2-7
cdr3_nt: TGTGCCAGCAGTTACGGGGGGGGTAACTCCTACGAGCAGTACTTC
cdr3_aa: CASSYGGGNSYEQYF

clone_size: .
v_call: TRBV5-1
d_call: .
j_call: TRBJ2-5
cdr3_nt: TGCGCCAGCAGCGAGGAAGAGACCCAGTACTTC
cdr3_aa: CASSEEETQYF

clone_size: .
v_call: TRBV21-1
d_call: .
j_call: TRBJ2-1
cdr3_nt: TGTGCCAGCAGCAAAAAAGCCTGTCAACCCCGGGAAAAGCAGTTCTTC
cdr3_aa: CASSKKACQPREKQFF

clone_size: .
v_call: TRBV30
d_call: .
j_call: TRBJ1-3
cdr3_nt: TGTGCCTGGAGTCCGGGGGTTGGCTCTGGAAACACCATATATTTT
cdr3_aa: CAWSPGVGSGNTIYF

clone_size: .
v_call: TRBV6-5
d_call: .
j_call: TRBJ2-3
cdr3_nt: TGTGCCAGTAGGACTAGCACAGATACGCAGTATTTT
cdr3_aa: CASRTSTDTQYF

clone_size: .
v_call: TRBV24-1
d_call: TRBD2
j_call: TRBJ2-4
cdr3_nt: TGTGCCACCAGTGATCGGGGAGGGACTAGCGGGACGGAAGCCAAAAACATTCAGTACTTC
cdr3_aa: CATSDRGGTSGTEAKNIQYF

clone_size: .
v_call: TRBV18
d_call: .
j_call: TRBJ2-1
cdr3_nt: TGTGCCAGCTCACTCCCTAATACTGTGTTCTTC
cdr3_aa: CASSLPNTVFF

clone_size: .
v_call: TRBV12-3/TRBV12-4
d_call: .
j_call: TRBJ1-1
cdr3_nt: TGTGCCAGCAGTTCGGTGAACACTGAAGCTTTCTTT
cdr3_aa: CASSSVNTEAFF

clone_size: .
v_call: TRBV28
d_call: .
j_call: TRBJ1-2
cdr3_nt: TGTGCCAGCAGGTACCGGGACACAGATGGCTACACCTTC
cdr3_aa: CASRYRDTDGYTF

clone_size: .
v_call: TRBV6-5
d_call: .
j_call: TRBJ1-6
cdr3_nt: TGTGCCAGCATCCTACAGAGCTCCTATAATTCACCCCTCCACTTT
cdr3_aa: CASILQSSYNSPLHF

clone_size: .
v_call: TRBV9
d_call: TRBD2
j_call: TRBJ2-7
cdr3_nt: TGTGCCAGCAGCGTATCCAGCGGGGGCTCCTACGAGCAGTACTTC
cdr3_aa: CASSVSSGGSYEQYF

clone_size: .
v_call: TRBV5-5
d_call: .
j_call: TRBJ2-5
cdr3_nt: TGTGCCAGCAGCTTCAGCCCAACAGGGCTATCTCAAGAGACCCAGTACTTC
cdr3_aa: CASSFSPTGLSQETQYF

clone_size: .
v_call: TRBV10-2
d_call: .
j_call: TRBJ1-4
cdr3_nt: TGCGCCAGCAGTGAGTCGGGGACAACGGCTAATGAAAAACTGTTTTTT
cdr3_aa: CASSESGTTANEKLFF

clone_size: .
v_call: TRBV7-6
d_call: TRBD2
j_call: TRBJ2-2
cdr3_nt: TGTGCCAGCAGCCACGAACGTACTAGCGGGGGTCCCGGGGAGCTGTTTTTT
cdr3_aa: CASSHERTSGGPGELFF

clone_size: .
v_call: TRBV4-2
d_call: TRBD2
j_call: TRBJ2-1
cdr3_nt: TGTGCCAGCAGCCGGACCGGGACTAGCGGGGCCGGGGACAATGAGCAGTTCTTC
cdr3_aa: CASSRTGTSGAGDNEQFF

clone_size: .
v_call: TRBV5-6
d_call: .
j_call: TRBJ2-2
cdr3_nt: TGTGCCAGCAGCTTGGGCACTCACACCGGGGAGCTGTTTTTT
cdr3_aa: CASSLGTHTGELFF

clone_size: .
v_call: TRBV15
d_call: .
j_call: TRBJ1-5
cdr3_nt: TGTGCCACCAGCAGATTAAATCAGCCCCAGCATTTT
cdr3_aa: CATSRLNQPQHF

clone_size: .
v_call: TRBV3-1/TRBV3-2
d_call: .
j_call: TRBJ1-6
cdr3_nt: TGTGCCAGCAGCCAAGGAGCGGGGTACGGTAATTCACCCCTCCACTTT
cdr3_aa: CASSQGAGYGNSPLHF

clone_size: .
v_call: TRBV12-3/TRBV12-4
d_call: .
j_call: TRBJ1-2
cdr3_nt: TGTGCCAGCAGTCGAGCCGACTATGGCTACACCTTC
cdr3_aa: CASSRADYGYTF

clone_size: few
v_call: TRBV29-1
d_call: TRBD1
j_call: TRBJ1-1
cdr3_nt: TGCAGCGTTGACGGTGGGACAGGGAGGATGAACACTGAAGCTTTCTTT
cdr3_aa: CSVDGGTGRMNTEAFF

clone_size: .
v_call: TRBV29-1
d_call: .
j_call: TRBJ2-5
cdr3_nt: TGCAGCGTTGGCCCGCGGGCCGCGTCTAGGGAGACCCAGTACTTC
cdr3_aa: CSVGPRAASRETQYF